The 3 T cell receptor beta chains reported below all come from one sample, sequenced in a study of blood T cells in healthy people across ages. For the second PCR, which ran for about 6 to 12 cycles, a sample-barcoded 5' primer and a J-beta primer mix were used. Each CDR3 protein gets one entry after TCRdb re-called the 5' RACE reads with MiXCR. The profile shows about 1.8 million distinct CDR3 sequences, roughly 50% of them singletons. The sequenced material came from blood. The receptors stem from a woman aged 35 to 49 in good health.

This chain connects TRBV3-1 to TRBJ2-5; no clear D gene. The assigned J gene may be wrong: the sequence end matches TRBJ2-7 better. Germline-derived CDR1 and CDR2 are LGHDT and YNNKEL (reference sequence). The CDR3 is 12 residues long. The CDR3 reads CASSSQHYEQYF. The CDR3 coding sequence is TGTGCCAGCAGTAGCCAGCACTACGAGCAGTACTTC.

The chain employs TRBV7-2 and TRBJ1-2; no reliable D call. The V gene's germline CDR1 is SGHTA and CDR2 FQGNSA. This CDR3 is built from 13 residues. The V gene lost 5 bases and the J gene lost 4 bases, with 11 bases spanning the gap. The CDR3 region is CASSPKTVYGYTF. The CDR3 coding sequence is TGTGCCAGCAGCCCAAAAACAGTCTATGGCTACACCTTC.

This clonotype was seen ten or more times. This rearrangement joins TRBV12-3 or TRBV12-4 to TRBJ2-3; D perhaps matches TRBD1 (5 bases). The CDR3 is 13 residues long. V lost 2 bases and J lost 4, with 7 bases in between. The CDR3 bases are TGTGCCAGCAGTTTAAAACAGGCAGATACGCAGTATTTT. It yields the protein CASSLKQADTQYF.